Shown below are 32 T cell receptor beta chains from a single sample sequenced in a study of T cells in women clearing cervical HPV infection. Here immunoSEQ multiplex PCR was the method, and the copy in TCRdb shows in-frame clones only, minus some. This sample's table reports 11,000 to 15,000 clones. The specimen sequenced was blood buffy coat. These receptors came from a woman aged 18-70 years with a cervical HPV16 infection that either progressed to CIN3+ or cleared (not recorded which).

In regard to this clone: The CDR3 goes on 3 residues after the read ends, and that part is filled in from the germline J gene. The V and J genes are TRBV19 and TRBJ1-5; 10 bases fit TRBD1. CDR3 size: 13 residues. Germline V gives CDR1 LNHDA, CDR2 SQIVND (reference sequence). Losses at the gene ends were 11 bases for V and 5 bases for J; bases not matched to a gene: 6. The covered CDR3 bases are TGTGCCGGGGGACAGGGGATCGATCAGCCC. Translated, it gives CAGGQGIDQP. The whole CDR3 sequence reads CAGGQGIDQPQHF.

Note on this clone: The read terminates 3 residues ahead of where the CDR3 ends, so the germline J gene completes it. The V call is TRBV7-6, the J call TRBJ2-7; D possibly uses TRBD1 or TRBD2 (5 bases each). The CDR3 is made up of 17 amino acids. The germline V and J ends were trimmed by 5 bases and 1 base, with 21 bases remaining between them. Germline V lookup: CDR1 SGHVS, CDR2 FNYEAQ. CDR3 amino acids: CASSILPRGAGSYEQYF. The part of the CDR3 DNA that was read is TGTGCCAGCAGCATATTGCCCAGAGGGGCAGGGTCCTACGAG.

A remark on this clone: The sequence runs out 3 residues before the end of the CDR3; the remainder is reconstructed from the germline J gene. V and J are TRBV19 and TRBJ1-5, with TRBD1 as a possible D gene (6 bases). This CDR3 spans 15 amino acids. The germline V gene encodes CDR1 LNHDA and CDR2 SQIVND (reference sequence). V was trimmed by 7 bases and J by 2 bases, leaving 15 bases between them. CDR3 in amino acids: CASIPGHTGNQPQHF. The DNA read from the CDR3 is TGTGCCAGTATCCCGGGACACACGGGCAATCAGCCC. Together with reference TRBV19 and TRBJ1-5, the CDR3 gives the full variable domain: DGGITQSPKYLFRKEGQNVTLSCEQNLNHDAMYWYRQDPGQGLRLIYYSQIVNDFQKGDIAEGYSVSREKKESFPLTVTSAQKNPTAFYLCASIPGHTGNQPQHFGDGTRLSIL.

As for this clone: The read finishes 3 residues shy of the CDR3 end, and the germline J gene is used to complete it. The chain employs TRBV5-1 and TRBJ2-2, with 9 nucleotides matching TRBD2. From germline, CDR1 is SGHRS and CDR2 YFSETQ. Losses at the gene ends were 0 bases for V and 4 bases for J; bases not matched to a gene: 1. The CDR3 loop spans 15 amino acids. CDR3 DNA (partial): TGCGCCAGCAGCTTGGAAGCGGGGGGCACCGGGGAG. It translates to CASSLEAGGTGE. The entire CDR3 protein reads CASSLEAGGTGELFF.

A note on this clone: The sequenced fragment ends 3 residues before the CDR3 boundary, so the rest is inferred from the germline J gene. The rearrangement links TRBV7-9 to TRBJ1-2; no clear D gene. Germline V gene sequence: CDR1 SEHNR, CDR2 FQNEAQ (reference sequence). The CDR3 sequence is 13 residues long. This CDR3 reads CASSLAQMRGYTF. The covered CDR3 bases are TGTGCCAGCAGCTTAGCACAGATGAGGGGC.

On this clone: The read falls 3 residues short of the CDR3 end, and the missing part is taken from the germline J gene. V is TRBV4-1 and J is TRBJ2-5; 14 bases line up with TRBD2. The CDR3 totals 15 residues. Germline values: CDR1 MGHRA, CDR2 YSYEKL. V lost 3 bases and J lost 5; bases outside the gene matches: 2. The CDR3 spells CASSQRTSGGETQYF. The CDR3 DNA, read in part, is TGCGCCAGCAGCCAGAGGACTAGCGGGGGGGAGACC.

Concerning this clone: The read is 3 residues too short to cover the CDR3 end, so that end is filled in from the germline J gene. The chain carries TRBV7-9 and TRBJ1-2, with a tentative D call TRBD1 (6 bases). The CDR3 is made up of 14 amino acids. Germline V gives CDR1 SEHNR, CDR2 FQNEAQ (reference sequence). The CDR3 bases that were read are TGTGCCAGCAGCCCCCGGGACACCAACTACGAC. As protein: CASSPRDTNYD. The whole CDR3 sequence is CASSPRDTNYDYTF.

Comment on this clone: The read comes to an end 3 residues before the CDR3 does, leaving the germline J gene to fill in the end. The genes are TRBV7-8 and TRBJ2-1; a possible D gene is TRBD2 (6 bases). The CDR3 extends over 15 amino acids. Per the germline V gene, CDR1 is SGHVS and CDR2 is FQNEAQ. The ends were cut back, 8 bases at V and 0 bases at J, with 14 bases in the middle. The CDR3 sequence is CASLPGLSSYNEQFF. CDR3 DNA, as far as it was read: TGTGCCAGCCTACCCGGACTAAGCTCCTACAATGAG.

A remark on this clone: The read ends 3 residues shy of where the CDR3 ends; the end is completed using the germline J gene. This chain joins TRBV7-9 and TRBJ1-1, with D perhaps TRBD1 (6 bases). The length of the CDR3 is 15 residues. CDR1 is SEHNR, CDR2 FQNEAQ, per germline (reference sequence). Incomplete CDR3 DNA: TGTGCCAGCAGCTTGGGTCGGGGGGGCCTGGAGACA. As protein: CASSLGRGGLET. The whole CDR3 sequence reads CASSLGRGGLETAFF.

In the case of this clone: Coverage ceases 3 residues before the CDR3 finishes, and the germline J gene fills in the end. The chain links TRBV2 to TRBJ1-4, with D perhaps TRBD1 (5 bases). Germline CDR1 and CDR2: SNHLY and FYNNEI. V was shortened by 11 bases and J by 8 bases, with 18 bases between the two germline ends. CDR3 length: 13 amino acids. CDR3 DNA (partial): TGTGCCTCCCGAGAGCAGGGATTGGAAAAA. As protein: CASREQGLEK. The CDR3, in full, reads CASREQGLEKLFF. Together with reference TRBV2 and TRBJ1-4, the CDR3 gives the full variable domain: EPEVTQTPSHQVTQMGQEVILRCVPISNHLYFYWYRQILGQKVEFLVSFYNNEISEKSEIFDDQFSVERPDGSNFTLKIRSTKLEDSAMYFCASREQGLEKLFFGSGTQLSVL.

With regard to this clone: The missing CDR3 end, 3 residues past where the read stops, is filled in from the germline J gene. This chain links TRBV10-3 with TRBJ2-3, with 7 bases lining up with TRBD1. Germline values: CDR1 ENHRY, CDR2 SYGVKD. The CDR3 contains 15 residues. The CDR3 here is CAISESSTLGQPQYF. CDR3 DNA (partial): TGTGCCATCAGTGAGTCATCAACACTGGGACAGCCG.

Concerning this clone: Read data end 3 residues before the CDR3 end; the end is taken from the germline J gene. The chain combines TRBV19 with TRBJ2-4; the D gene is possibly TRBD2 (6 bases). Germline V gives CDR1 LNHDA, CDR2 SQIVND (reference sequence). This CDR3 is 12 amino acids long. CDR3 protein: CASSMEGYGQYF. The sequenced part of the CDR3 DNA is TGTGCCAGTAGTATGGAGGGTTATGGT.

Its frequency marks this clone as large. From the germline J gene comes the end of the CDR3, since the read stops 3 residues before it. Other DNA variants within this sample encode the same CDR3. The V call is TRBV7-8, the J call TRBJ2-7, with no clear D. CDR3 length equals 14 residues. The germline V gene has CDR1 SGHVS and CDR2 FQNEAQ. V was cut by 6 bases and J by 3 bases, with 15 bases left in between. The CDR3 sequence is CASSPTPGVYEQYF. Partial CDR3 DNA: TGTGCCAGCAGTCCAACCCCAGGAGTCTACGAG.

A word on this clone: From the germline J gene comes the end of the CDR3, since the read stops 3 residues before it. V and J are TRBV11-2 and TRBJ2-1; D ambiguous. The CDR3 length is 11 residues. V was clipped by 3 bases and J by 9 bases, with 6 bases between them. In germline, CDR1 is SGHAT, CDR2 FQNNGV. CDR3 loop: CASSFGLEQFF. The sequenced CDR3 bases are TGTGCCAGCAGCTTTGGGCTTGAG.

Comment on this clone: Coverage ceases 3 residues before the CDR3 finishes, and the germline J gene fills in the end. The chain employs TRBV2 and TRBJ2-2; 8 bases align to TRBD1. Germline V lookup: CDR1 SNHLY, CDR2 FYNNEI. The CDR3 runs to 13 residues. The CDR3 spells CASITGGNEKLFF. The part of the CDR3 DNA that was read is TGTGCCAGCATAACAGGGGGGAATGAAAAG.

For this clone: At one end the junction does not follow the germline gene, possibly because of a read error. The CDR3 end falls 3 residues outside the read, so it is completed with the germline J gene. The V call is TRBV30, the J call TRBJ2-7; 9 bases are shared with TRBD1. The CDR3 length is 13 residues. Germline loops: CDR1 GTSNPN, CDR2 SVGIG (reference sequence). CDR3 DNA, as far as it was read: TGTGCCTGGAGCGGGACAGGGTCCTTCGAG. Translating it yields CAWSGTGSFE. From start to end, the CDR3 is CAWSGTGSFEQYF.

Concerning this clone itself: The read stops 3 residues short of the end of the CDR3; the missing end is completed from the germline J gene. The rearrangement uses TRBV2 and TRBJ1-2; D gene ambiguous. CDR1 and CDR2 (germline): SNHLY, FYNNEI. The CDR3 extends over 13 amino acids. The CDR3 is CASNGLENGDYTF. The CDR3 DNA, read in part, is TGTGCCAGCAACGGACTCGAAAACGGTGAC.

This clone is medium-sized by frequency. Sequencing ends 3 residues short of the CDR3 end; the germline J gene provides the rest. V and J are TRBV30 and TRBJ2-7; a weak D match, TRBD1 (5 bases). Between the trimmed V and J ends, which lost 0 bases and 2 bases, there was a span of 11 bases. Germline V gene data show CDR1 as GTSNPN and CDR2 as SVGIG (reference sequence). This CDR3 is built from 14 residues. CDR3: CAWSVRTRTYEQYF. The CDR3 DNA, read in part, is TGTGCCTGGAGTGTAAGGACACGGACCTACGAG. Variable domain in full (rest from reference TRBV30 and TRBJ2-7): SQTIHQWPATLVQPVGSPLSLECTVEGTSNPNLYWYRQAAGRGLQLLFYSVGIGQISSEVPQNLSASRPQDRQFILSSKKLLLSDSGFYLCAWSVRTRTYEQYFGPGTRLTVT.

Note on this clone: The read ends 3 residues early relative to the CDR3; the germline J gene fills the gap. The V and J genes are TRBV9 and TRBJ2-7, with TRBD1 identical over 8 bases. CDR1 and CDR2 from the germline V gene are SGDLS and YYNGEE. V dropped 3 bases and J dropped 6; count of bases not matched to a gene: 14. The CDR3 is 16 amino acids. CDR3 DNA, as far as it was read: TGTGCCAGCAGCGCGGAAACCGGGACAGGTCTTCGCGAG. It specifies CASSAETGTGLRE. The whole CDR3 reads CASSAETGTGLREQYF.

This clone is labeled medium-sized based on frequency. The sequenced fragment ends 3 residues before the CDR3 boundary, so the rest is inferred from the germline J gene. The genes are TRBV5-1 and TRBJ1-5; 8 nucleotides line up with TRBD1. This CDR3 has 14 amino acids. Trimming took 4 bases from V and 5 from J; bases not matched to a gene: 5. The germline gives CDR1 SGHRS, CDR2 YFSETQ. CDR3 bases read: TGCGCCAGCAGCCATGGACAGGGAGATCAGCCC. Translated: CASSHGQGDQP. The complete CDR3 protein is CASSHGQGDQPQHF.

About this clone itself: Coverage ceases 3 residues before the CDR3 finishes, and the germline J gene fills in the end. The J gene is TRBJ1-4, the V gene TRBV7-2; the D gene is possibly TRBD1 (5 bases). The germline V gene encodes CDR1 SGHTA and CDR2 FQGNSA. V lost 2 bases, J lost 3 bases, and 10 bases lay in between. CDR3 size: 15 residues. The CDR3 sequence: CASSLRGGANEKLFF. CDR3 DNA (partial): TGTGCCAGCAGCTTACGGGGGGGGGCTAATGAAAAA.

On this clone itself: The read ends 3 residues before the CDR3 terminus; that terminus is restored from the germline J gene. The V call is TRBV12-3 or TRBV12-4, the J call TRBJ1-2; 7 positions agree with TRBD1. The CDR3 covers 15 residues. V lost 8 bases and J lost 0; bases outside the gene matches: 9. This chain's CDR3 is CASERETGSNYGYTF. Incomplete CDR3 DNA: TGTGCCAGCGAGAGGGAGACAGGGTCTAACTATGGC.

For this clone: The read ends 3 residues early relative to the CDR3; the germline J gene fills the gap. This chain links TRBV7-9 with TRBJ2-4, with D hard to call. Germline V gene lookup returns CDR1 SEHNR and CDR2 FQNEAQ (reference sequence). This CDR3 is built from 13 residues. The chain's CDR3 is CASSPTNNYGQYF. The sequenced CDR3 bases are TGTGCCAGCAGCCCTACTAACAACTATGGT. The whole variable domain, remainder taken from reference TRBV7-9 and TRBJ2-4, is DTGVSQNPRHKITKRGQNVTFRCDPISEHNRLYWYRQTLGQGPEFLTYFQNEAQLEKSRLLSDRFSAERPKGSFSTLEIQRTEQGDSAMYLCASSPTNNYGQYFGAGTRLSVL.

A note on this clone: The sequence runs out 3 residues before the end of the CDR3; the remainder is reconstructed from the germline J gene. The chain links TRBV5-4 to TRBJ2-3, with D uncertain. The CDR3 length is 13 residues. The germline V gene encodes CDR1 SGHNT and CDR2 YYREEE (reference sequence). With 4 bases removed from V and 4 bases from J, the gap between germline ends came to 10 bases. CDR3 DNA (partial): TGTGCCAGCAGCCCCTTAAGGTCAGATACG. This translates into CASSPLRSDT. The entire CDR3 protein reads CASSPLRSDTQYF.

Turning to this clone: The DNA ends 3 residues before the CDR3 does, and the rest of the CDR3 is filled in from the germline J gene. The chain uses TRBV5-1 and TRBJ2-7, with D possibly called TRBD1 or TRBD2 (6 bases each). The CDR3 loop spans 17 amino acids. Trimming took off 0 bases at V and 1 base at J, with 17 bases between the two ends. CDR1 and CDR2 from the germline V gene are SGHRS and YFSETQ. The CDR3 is CASSLAAGHPSSYEQYF. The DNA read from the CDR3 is TGCGCCAGCAGCTTGGCCGCGGGACACCCTTCATCCTACGAG.

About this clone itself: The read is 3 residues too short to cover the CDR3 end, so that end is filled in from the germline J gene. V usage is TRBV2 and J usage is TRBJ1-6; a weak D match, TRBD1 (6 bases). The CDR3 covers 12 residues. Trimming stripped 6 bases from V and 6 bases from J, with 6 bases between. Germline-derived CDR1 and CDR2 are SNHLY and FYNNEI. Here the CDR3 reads CASSRGNSPLHF. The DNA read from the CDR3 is TGTGCCAGCAGCAGGGGTAATTCACCC.

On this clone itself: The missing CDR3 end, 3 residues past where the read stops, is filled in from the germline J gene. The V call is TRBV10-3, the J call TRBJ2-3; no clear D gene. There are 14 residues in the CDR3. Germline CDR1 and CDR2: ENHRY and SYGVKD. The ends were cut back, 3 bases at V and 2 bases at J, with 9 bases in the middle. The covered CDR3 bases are TGTGCCATCAGTGATTTGGGCGTCACAGATACG. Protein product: CAISDLGVTDT. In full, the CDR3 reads CAISDLGVTDTQYF.

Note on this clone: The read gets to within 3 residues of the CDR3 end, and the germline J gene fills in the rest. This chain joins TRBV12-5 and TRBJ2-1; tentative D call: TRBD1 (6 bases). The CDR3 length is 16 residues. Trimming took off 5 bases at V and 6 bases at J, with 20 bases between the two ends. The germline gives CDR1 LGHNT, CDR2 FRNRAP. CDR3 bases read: TGTGCTAGTGGTACCACAGGGATTAGAACCCTCAATGAG. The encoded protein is CASGTTGIRTLNE. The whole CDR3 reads CASGTTGIRTLNEQFF.

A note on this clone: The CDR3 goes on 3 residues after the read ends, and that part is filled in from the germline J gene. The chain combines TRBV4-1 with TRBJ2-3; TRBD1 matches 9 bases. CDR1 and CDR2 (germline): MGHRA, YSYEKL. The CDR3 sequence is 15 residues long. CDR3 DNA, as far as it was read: TGCGCCAGCAGCCTCGAACCGGGACAGGGTGTCCCG. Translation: CASSLEPGQGVP. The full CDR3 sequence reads CASSLEPGQGVPQYF.

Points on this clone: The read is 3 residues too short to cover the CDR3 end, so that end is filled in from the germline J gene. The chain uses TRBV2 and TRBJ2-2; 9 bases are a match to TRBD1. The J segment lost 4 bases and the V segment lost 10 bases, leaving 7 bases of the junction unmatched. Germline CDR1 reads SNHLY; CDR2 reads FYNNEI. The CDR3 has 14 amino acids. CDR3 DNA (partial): TGTGCCACCGCCCGGGACAGGGCCACCGGGGAG. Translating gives CATARDRATGE. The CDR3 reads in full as CATARDRATGELFF.

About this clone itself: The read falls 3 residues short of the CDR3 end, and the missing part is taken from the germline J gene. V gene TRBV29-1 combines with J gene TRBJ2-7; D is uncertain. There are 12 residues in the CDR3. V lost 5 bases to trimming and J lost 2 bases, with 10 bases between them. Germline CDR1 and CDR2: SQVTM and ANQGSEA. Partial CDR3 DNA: TGCAGCGTTAGGTCAGATACCTACGAG. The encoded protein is CSVRSDTYE. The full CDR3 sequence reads CSVRSDTYEQYF.

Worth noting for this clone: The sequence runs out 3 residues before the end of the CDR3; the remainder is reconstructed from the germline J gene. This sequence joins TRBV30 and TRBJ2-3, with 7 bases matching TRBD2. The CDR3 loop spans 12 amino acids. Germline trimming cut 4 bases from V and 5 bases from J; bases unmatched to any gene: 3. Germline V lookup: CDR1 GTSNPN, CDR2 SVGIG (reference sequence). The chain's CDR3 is CAWTGGLDTQYF. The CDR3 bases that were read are TGTGCCTGGACCGGGGGGTTAGATACG.